This T cell receptor (beta chain) was recovered during a study of shared clonotypes between healthy human individuals (dated by TCRdb to 2018 to 2020). A note on the overall study: A couple of women and a few men aged 18 to 49 years were included in the cohort. Per donor, three plates each were used for CD4 naive and CD4 memory, two for CD8 naive, and one for CD8 memory. Blood TCR repertoires of several healthy adults were deeply sequenced to estimate repertoire size and the extent of clonotype sharing between individuals. Libraries were prepared and TCR repertoires were sequenced by different laboratories using diverse techniques, in order to increase sequencing depth and limit assay-specific biases. Each donor's leukapheresis produced roughly between roughly 0.85 and 9 billion PBMCs.

Donors were healthy HIV-negative adults with no recently reported acute infections or vaccinations. Every donor was a Caucasian adult living in Nashville, Tennessee, USA. CD4+ T cells were enriched by magnetic negative selection, after which naive cells were positively selected on CD45RA and the negative fraction was taken as the memory subset. Blood was collected by leukapheresis, and PBMCs were isolated by Ficoll-Histopaque density gradient centrifugation and then cryopreserved in liquid nitrogen vapor phase. Analytical flow cytometry was used to check the purity and quantity of each magnetically sorted T cell population. Each sorted fraction had its genomic DNA isolated and then quantified by UV absorbance on a Nanodrop 2000c. TCR CDR3 regions were amplified from genomic DNA by multiplex PCR using the deep immunoSEQ assay. Genomic DNA extracted from each cell subset was distributed evenly over all wells of several immunoSEQ 96-well plates, and each plate served as one replicate. Each replicate PCR for sorted subsets received 200 ng genomic DNA, equal to some 32,000 T cell genomes. The purified libraries were quantified using a Qubit 3.0 fluorometer, sized with a Bioanalyzer 2100, and then quantified again using the KAPA Library Quantification kit. Every immunoSEQ 96-well plate was sequenced on a separate single-read 150-cycle Illumina NextSeq 550 flow cell. The authors' analysis ran thus. Because the immunoSEQ output held only junctional sequences and lacked quality scores, the filtering could not match the filtering applied to full-length reads. To assign V/J genes and CDR3, sequences were annotated against IMGT germline references using PyIR, a Python wrapper for IgBLAST v1.9. Reads were removed for weak V/J assignments (E-value above 1e-6), missing CDR3, stop codons, out-of-frame junctions, or ambiguous translated residues. V3J clonotypes were defined as sequences sharing an identical inferred V gene, J gene, and CDR3 amino acid sequence. The percentage overlap between two repertoires was calculated by dividing the number of shared unique clonotypes by the size of the smaller repertoire. Three approaches were used to assess repertoire richness: RTK rarefaction, the Chao1 estimator, and Recon v2.1 estimates of unobserved clonotypes. OLGA was used to compute generation probabilities for all TCRbeta clonotypes that the gDNA method yielded from a few donors. TCRdb mirrors the immuneACCESS table, restricted to in-frame sequences. Some clones are absent from its copies; in checked studies, under half trace to an unresolved V gene, and the reason for the others is unknown. V, J and clone size reflect that table, while D and trimming were determined from the DNA. This sample holds about 2,500,000 clones; roughly nine tenths were observed only once. Roughly 0.13% of the sample belongs to the ten largest clones.

For this clone: The antigen it binds to is not known. Qualities for individual bases were not recorded, and no much larger clone is one base off.

Beyond this particular receptor, the publication reports: Because the study included only a small number of donors, the genetic and exposure-history diversity represented was limited. Only blood was sampled, and tissue TCR repertoires likely differ from those in blood. Rarefaction of sorted-subset datasets indicated incomplete sequencing despite the large sequencing depth. Pairwise subsampling led to the expectation that sequencing depth would affect the degree of clonotype sharing among donors. When a handful of donors were compared, the shared fraction of clonotypes was about 5% for naive CD4, about 4% for naive CD8, 2% to 2.5% for memory CD4, and 0.35% to 0.5% for memory CD8. Naive subsets generally had larger estimated clonotype richness than memory subsets. Compared with non-shared clonotypes, clonotypes shared by all four sorted-subset donors had higher generation probabilities.

Relative to germline, V is missing 1 base and J is missing 0 bases, with 2 bases of the junction outside any gene match. From the cysteine through the phenylalanine, the CDR3 covers 16 amino acids. CDR3 DNA only is kept here, 48 bases in frame from base 1. CDR1 LNHDA and CDR2 SQIVND are derived from the germline V gene (reference sequence). The specimen sequenced was naive CD4+ T cells sorted from blood. In light of the paper, this sample's cell subset or site label describes: CD45RA+ positively selected. The TCR was taken from a man between 18 and 35 years old in good health. The chain is assembled from TRBV19 and TRBJ1-1; TRBD1 fits 10 bases in the junction. The sequence in DNA is TGTGCCAGTAGTATAGGGACAGGGGGTTTGAACACTGAAGCTTTCTTT. It is translated as CASSIGTGGLNTEAFF.